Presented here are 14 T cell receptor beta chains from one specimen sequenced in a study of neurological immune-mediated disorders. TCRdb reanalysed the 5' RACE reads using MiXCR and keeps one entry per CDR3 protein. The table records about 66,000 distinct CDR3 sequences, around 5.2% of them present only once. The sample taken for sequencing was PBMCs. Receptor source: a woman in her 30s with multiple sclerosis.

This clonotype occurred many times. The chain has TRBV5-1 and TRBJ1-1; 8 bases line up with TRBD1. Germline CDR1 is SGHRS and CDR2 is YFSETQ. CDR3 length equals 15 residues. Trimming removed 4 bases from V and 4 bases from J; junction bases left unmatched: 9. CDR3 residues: CASSRVRGRPTEAFF. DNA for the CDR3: TGCGCCAGCAGCCGAGTCAGGGGGCGTCCCACTGAAGCTTTCTTT.

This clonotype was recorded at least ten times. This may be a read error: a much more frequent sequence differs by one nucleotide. CDR3 bases: TGTGCCAGCAGCTGGACAGGGGGAAAATCCATATATTTT. Its protein product is CASSWTGGKSIYF. The chain couples TRBV13 to TRBJ1-3; TRBD1 matches 10 bases. This CDR3 has 13 amino acids. CDR1 PRHDT and CDR2 FYEKMQ come from the germline V gene (reference sequence). J lost 11 bases, V lost 4 bases, and 5 bases had no gene match.

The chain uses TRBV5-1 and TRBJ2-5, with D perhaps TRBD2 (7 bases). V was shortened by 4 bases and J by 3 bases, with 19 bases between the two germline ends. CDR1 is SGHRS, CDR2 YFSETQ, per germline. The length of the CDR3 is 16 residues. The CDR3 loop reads CASSPTPKGGEETQYF. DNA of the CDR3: TGCGCCAGCAGCCCGACCCCGAAGGGGGGGGAAGAGACCCAGTACTTC.

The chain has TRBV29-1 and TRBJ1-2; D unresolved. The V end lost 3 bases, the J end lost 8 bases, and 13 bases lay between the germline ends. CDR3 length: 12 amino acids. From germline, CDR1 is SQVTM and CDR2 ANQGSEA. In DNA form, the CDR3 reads TGCAGCGTTGATTCAAGGGCGGGAGGCTACACCTTC. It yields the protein CSVDSRAGGYTF.

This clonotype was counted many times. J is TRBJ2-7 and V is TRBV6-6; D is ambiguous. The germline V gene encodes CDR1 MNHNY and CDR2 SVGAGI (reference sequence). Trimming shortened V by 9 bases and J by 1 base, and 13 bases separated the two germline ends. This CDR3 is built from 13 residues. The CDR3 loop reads CARPGIASYEQYF. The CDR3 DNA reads TGTGCCAGACCGGGCATAGCATCCTACGAGCAGTACTTC.

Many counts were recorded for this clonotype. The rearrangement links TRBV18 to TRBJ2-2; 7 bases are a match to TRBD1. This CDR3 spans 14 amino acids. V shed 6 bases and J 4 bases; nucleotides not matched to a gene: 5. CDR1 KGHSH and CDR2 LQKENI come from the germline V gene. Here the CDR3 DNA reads TGTGCCAGCTCGCTACAGGGGACCACCGGGGAGCTGTTTTTT. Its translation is CASSLQGTTGELFF.

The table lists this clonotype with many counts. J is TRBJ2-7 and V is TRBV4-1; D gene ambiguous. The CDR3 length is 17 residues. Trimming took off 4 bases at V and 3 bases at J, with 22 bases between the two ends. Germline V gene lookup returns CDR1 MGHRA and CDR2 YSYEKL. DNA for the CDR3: TGCGCCAGCAGCCGTGAACCGCCGAACTATTCAAGCTACGAGCAGTACTTC. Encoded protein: CASSREPPNYSSYEQYF.

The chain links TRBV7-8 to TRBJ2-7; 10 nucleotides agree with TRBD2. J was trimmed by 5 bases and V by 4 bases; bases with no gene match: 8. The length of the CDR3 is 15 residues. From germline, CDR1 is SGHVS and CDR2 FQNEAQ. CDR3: CASSSPGLAIHEQYF. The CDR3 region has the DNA TGTGCCAGCAGCTCGCCGGGACTAGCGATCCACGAGCAGTACTTC.

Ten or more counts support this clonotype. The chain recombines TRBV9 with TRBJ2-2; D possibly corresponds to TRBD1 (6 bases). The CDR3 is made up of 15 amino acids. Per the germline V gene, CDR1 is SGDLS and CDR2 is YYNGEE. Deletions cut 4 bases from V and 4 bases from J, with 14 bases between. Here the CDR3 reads CASSSRGTSTGELFF. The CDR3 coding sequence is TGTGCCAGCAGCAGTAGGGGGACATCCACCGGGGAGCTGTTTTTT.

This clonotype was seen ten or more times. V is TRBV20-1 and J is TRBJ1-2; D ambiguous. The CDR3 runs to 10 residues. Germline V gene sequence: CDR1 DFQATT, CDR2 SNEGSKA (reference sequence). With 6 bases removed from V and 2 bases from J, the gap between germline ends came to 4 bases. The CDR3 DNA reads TGCAGTGCCGTAAACTATGGCTACACCTTC. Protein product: CSAVNYGYTF.

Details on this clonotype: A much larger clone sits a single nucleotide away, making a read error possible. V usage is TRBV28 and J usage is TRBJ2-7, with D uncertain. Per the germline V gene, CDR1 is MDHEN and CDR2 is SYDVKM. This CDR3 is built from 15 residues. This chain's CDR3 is CASSFPFRSSYEQHF. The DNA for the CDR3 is TGTGCCAGCAGTTTCCCGTTTCGGAGCTCCTACGAGCAGCACTTC.

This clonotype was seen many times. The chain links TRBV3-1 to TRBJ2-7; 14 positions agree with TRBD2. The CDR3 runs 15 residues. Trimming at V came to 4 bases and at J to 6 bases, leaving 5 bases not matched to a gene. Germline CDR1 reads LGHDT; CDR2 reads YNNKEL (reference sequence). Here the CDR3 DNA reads TGTGCCAGCAGCCCGACTAGCGGGGGGGCGATCGAGCAGTACTTC. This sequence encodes CASSPTSGGAIEQYF.

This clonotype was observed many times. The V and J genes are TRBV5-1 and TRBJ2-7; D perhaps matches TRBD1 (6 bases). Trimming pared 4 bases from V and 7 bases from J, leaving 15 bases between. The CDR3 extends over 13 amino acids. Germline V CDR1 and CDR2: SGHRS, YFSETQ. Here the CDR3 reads CASSQGQATEQYF. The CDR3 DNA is TGCGCCAGCAGCCAGGGACAAGCTACAGAGCAGTACTTC.

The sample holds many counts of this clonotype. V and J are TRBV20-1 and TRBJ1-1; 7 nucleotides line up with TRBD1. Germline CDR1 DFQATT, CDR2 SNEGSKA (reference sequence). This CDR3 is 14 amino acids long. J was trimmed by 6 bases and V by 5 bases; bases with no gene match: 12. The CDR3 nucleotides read TGCAGTGCTGACGCAATTTCAGGGGGAGCTGAAGCTTTCTTT. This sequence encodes CSADAISGGAEAFF.